The following is a TCR beta chain sequence with its context. The antigen remains unidentified. This specimen comes from a study of cytomegalovirus exposure and HLA in healthy donors. Study-wide results and caveats: In an earlier analysis, productive rearrangement rates for most beta V segments clustered near 87% or 30%. Immune exposure information comprised only CMV serostatus.

Researchers ran the PCR with 60 Vbeta and 13 Jbeta primers. In the original workflow: In a later analysis, of about 80 million unique beta chains, 9 million to 11 million appeared in at least two donors. Using immunoSEQ multiplex PCR, the repertoire was profiled, and TCRdb retains in-frame clones only, with some absent. V, J and clone size are taken as reported in that table, and D and trimming were inferred from the DNA itself. The table includes about 210,000 clones, about 75% detected once. The specimen sequenced was PBMCs. The sequence derives from a male donor in good health and CMV-seronegative.

The CDR3 spells CASSLVGQAYEQYF. The DNA of the CDR3 is TGTGCCAGCAGCTTAGTCGGACAGGCCTACGAGCAGTACTTC. The rearrangement uses TRBV7-2 and TRBJ2-7; 7 positions agree with TRBD1. Germline V gene lookup returns CDR1 SGHTA and CDR2 FQGNSA. The CDR3 consists of 14 residues. Germline trimming cut 1 base from V and 2 bases from J; bases unmatched to any gene: 2.